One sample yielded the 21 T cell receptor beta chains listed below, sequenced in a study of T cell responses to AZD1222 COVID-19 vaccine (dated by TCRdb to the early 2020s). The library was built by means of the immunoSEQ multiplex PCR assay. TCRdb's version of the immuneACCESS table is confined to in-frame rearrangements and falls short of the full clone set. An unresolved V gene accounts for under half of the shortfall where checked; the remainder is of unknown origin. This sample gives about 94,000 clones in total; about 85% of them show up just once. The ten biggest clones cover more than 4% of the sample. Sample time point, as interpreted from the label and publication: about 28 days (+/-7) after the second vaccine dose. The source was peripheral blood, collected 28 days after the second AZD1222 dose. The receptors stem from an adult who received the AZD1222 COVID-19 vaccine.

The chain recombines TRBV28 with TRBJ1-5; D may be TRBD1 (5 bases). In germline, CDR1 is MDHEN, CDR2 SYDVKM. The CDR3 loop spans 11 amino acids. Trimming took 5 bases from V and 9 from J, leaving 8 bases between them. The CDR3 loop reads CASSGDRPQHF. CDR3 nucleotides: TGTGCCAGCAGTGGTGACAGGCCCCAGCATTTT.

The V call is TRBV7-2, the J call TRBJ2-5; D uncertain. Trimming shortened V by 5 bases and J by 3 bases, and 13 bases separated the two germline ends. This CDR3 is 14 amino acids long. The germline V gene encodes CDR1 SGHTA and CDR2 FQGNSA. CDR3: CASSPLYSKETQYF. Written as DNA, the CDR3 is TGTGCCAGCAGCCCGCTGTATTCGAAAGAGACCCAGTACTTC.

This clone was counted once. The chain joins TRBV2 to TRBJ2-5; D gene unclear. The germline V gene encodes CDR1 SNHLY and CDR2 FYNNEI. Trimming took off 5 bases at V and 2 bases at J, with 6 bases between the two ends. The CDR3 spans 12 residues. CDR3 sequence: CASSPEQETQYF. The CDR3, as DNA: TGTGCCAGCAGTCCCGAACAAGAGACCCAGTACTTC.

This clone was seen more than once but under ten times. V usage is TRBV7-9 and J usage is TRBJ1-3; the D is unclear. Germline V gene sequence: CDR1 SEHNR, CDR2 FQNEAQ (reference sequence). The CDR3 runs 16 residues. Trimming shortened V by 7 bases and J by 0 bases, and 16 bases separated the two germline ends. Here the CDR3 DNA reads TGTGCCAGCACCCCTTTGTGGCAGAACTCTGGAAACACCATATATTTT. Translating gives CASTPLWQNSGNTIYF.

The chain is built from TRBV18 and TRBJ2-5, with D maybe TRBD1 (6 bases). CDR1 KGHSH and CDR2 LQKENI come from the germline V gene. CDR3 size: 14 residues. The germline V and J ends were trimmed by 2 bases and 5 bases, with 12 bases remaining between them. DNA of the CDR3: TGTGCCAGCTCACCAGCCCAGGGGCCGGAGACCCAGTACTTC. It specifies CASSPAQGPETQYF.

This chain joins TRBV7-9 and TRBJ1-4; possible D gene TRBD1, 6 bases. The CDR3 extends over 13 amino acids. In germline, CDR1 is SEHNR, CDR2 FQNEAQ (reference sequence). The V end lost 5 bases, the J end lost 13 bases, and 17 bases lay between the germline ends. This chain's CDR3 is CASSPGGTLGLFF. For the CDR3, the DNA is TGTGCCAGCAGCCCGGGGGGGACACTGGGACTGTTTTTT.

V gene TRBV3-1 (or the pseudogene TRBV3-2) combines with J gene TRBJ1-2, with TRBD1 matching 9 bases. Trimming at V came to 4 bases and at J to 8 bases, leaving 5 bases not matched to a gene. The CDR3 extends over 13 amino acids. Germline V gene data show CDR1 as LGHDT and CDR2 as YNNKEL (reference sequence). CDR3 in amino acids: CASSPWDRAGYTF. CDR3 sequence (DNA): TGTGCCAGCAGCCCCTGGGACAGGGCCGGCTACACCTTC.

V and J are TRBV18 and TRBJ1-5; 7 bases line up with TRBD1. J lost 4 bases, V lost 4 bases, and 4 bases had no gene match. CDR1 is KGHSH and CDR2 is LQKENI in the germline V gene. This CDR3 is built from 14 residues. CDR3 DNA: TGTGCCAGCTCACTGGGACAGCCAAATCAGCCCCAGCATTTT. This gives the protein CASSLGQPNQPQHF.

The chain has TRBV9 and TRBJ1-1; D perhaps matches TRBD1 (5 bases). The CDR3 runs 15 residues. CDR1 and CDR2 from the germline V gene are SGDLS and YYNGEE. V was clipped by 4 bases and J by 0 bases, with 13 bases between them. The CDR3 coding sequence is TGTGCCAGCAGCCAGATGGGGGGATTGAACACTGAAGCTTTCTTT. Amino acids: CASSQMGGLNTEAFF.

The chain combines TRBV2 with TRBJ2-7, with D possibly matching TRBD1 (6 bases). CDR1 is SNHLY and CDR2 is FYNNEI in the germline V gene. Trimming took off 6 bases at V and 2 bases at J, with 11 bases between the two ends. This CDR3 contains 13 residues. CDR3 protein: CASSLTGTYEQYF. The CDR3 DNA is TGTGCCAGCAGCCTGACAGGAACCTACGAGCAGTACTTC.

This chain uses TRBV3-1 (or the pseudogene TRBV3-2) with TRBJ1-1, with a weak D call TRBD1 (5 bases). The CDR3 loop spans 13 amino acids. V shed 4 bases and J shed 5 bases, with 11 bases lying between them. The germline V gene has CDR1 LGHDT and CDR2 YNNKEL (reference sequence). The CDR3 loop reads CASSPYEGTEAFF. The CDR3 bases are TGTGCCAGCAGCCCATATGAGGGGACTGAAGCTTTCTTT.

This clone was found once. CDR3 residues: CASSQAMGGVNTEAFF. DNA of the CDR3: TGCGCCAGCAGCCAAGCAATGGGGGGTGTGAACACTGAAGCTTTCTTT. The J gene is TRBJ1-1, the V gene TRBV5-1, with a tentative D call TRBD1 (5 bases). This CDR3 is built from 16 residues. V lost 4 bases and J 0 bases, leaving 16 bases between the germline ends. Germline values: CDR1 SGHRS, CDR2 YFSETQ. The full variable domain, with the rest looked up from reference TRBV5-1 and TRBJ1-1, is KAGVTQTPRYLIKTRGQQVTLSCSPISGHRSVSWYQQTPGQGLQFLFEYFSETQRNKGNFPGRFSGRQFSNSRSEMNVSTLELGDSALYLCASSQAMGGVNTEAFFGQGTRLTVV.

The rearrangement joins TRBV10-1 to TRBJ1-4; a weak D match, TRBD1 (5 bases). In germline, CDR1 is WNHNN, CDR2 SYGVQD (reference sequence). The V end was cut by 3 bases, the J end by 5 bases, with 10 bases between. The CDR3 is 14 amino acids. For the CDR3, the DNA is TGCGCCAGCAGTGAATCAGGGCCGAATGAAAAACTGTTTTTT. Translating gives CASSESGPNEKLFF.

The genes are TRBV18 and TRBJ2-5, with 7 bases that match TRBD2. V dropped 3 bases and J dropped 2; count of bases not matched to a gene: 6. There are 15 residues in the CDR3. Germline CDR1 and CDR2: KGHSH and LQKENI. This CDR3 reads CASSPALAAQETQYF. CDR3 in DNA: TGTGCCAGCTCACCCGCGCTAGCGGCTCAAGAGACCCAGTACTTC.

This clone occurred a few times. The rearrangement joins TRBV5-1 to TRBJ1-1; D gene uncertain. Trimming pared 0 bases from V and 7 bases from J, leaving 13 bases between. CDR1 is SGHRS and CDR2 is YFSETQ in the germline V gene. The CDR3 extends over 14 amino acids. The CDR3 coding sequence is TGCGCCAGCAGCTTGGGACTGATTGCGGGTGAAGCTTTCTTT. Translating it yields CASSLGLIAGEAFF. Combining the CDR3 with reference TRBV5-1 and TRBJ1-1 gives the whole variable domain KAGVTQTPRYLIKTRGQQVTLSCSPISGHRSVSWYQQTPGQGLQFLFEYFSETQRNKGNFPGRFSGRQFSNSRSEMNVSTLELGDSALYLCASSLGLIAGEAFFGQGTRLTVV.

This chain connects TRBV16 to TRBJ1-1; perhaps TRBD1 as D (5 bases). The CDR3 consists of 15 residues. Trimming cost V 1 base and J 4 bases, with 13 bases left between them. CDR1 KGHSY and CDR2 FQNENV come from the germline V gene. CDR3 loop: CASSQWFGGPTEAFF. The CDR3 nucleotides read TGTGCCAGCAGCCAATGGTTCGGGGGTCCCACTGAAGCTTTCTTT.

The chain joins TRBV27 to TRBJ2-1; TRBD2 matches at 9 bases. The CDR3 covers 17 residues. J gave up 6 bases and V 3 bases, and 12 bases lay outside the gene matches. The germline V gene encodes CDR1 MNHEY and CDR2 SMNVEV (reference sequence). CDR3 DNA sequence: TGTGCCAGCAGTTTTTCCACTCCTAGCGGGGTGGGCAATGAGCAGTTCTTC. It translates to CASSFSTPSGVGNEQFF.

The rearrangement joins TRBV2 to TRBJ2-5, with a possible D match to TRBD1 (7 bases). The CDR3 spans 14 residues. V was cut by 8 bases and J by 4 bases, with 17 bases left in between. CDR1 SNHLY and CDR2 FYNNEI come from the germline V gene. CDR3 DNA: TGTGCCAGCGGCCAGGGGGGTTGGGGAGAGACCCAGTACTTC. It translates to CASGQGGWGETQYF.

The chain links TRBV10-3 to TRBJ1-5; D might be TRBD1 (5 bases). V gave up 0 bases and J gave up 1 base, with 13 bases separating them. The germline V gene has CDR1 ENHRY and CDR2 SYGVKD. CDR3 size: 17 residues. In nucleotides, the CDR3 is TGTGCCATCAGTGAGTCGATTGGGGCTCGGAGCAATCAGCCCCAGCATTTT. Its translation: CAISESIGARSNQPQHF.

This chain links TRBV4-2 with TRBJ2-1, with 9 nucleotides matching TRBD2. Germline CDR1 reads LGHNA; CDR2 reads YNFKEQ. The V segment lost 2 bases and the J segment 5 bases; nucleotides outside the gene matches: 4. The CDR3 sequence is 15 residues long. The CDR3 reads CASSQLSGSDNEQFF. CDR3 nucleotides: TGTGCCAGCAGCCAACTTAGCGGGAGTGACAATGAGCAGTTCTTC.

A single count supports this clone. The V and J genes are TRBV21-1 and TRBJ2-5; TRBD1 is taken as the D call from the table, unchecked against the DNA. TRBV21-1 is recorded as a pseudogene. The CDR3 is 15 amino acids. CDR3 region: CASSTGRPGGETQYF. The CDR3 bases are TGTGCCAGCAGCACTGGGAGGCCAGGGGGGGAGACCCAGTACTTC.